The source of this TCR beta chain is a study of CD8+ T cells in alopecia areata. Study results and limitations: Sequence data from scalp samples additionally include resident alphabeta T cells of normal skin. Mouse data revealed clearer TCR sharing than patient data did, a gap possibly tied to HLA. Clonality exceeded that of normal scalp in lesional scalp, most notably in alopecia totalis/universalis.

Germline assignment: CDR1 PRHDT and CDR2 FYEKMQ (reference sequence). V was shortened by 4 bases and J by 5 bases, with 12 bases between the two germline ends. The CDR3 consists of 13 residues. PBMC-derived CD4+ and CD8+ T cells were sorted. Concerning this clone itself: The antigen is undetermined.

RNA extraction and reverse transcription yielded cDNA as sequencing template. Libraries were prepared by immunoSEQ multiplex PCR; TCRdb keeps only in-frame clonotypes and omits some of them. Here the sample spans approximately 98,000 clones, around 59% being singletons. Sequenced sample: CD8+ T cells sorted from blood. The TCR comes from a human donor in good health. The chain links TRBV13 to TRBJ2-7; a possible D gene is TRBD1 (5 bases). The CDR3 DNA is TGTGCCAGCAGCTCAGGGTCCGAGGACGAGCAGTACTTC. It translates to CASSSGSEDEQYF.